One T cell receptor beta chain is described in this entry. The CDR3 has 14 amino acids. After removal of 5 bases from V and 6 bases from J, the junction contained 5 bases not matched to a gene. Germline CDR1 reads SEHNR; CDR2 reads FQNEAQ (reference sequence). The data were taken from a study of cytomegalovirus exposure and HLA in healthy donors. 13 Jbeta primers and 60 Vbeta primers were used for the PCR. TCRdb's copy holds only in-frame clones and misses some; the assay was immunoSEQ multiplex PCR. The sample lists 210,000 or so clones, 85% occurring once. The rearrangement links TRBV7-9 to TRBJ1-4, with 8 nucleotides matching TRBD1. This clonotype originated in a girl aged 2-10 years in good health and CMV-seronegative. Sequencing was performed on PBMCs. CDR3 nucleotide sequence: TGTGCCAGCAGCCGGACAGGGTTTTATGAAAAACTGTTTTTT. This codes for CASSRTGFYEKLFF.